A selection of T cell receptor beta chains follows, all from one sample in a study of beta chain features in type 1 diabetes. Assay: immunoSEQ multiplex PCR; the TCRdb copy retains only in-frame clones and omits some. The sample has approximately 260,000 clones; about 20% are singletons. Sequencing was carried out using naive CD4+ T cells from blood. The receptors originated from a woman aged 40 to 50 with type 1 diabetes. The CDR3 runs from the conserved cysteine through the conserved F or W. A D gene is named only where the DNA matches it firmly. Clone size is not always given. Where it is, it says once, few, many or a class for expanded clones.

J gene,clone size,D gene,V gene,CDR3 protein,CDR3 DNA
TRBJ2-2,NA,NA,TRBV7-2,CASSLATDTGELFF,TGTGCCAGCAGCTTAGCGACTGACACCGGGGAGCTGTTTTTT
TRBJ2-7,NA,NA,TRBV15,CATSRHLDRGYEQYF,TGTGCCACCAGCAGACACCTGGACAGAGGCTACGAGCAGTACTTC
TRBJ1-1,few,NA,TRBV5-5,CASSPETVSNTEAFF,TGTGCCAGCAGCCCCGAGACAGTTTCGAACACTGAAGCTTTCTTT
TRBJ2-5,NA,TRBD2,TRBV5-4,CASSSPGLGETQYF,TGTGCCAGCAGCTCTCCGGGACTAGGGGAGACCCAGTACTTC
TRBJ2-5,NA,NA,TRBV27,CASSFRVRETQYF,TGTGCCAGCAGTTTTCGGGTCCGGGAGACCCAGTACTTC
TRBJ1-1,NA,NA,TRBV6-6,CASSYYPSDFNTEAFF,TGTGCCAGCAGTTACTACCCCTCGGACTTTAACACTGAAGCTTTCTTT
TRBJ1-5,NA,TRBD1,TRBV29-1,CSVRTGSNQPQHF,TGCAGCGTTCGGACAGGGAGCAATCAGCCCCAGCATTTT
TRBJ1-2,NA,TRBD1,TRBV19,CASSKGASNYGYTF,TGTGCCAGTAGTAAGGGGGCGTCTAACTATGGCTACACCTTC
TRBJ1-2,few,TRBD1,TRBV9,CASSPGQGNYGYTF,TGTGCCAGCAGCCCCGGACAGGGGAACTATGGCTACACCTTC
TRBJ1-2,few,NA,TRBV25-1,CASSYSTEGNGYTF,TGTGCCAGCAGTTACAGCACGGAGGGCAATGGCTACACCTTC
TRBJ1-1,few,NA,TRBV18,CASSLPLQQGYTEAFF,TGTGCCAGCTCACTCCCCTTACAGCAAGGATACACTGAAGCTTTCTTT
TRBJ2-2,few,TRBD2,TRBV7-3,CASSGSSGLGPTGELFF,TGTGCCAGCAGCGGGTCTAGCGGGTTGGGTCCAACCGGGGAGCTGTTTTTT
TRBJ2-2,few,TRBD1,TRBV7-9,CASTLWGTETGELFF,TGTGCCAGCACCCTATGGGGGACAGAGACCGGGGAGCTGTTTTTT
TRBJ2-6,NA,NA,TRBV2,CASSRQSRSGANVLTF,TGTGCCAGCAGTCGACAGAGTCGCTCTGGGGCCAACGTCCTGACTTTC
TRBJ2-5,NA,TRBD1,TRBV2,CAITGTEETQYF,TGTGCCATCACCGGGACAGAAGAGACCCAGTACTTC
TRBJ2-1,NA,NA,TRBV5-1,CASSPGGPSGNEQFF,TGCGCCAGCAGCCCCGGAGGACCTAGTGGTAATGAGCAGTTCTTC
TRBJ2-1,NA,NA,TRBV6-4,CASSDSTSYNEQFF,TGTGCCAGCAGTGACTCAACTAGCTACAATGAGCAGTTCTTC
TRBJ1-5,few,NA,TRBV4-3,CASSPAAYQPQHF,TGCGCCAGCAGTCCAGCAGCGTATCAGCCCCAGCATTTT
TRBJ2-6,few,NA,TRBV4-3,CASSRAGLGAGANVLTF,TGCGCCAGCAGCCGCGCAGGTCTAGGGGCTGGGGCCAACGTCCTGACTTTC
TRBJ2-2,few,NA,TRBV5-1,CASSLSGGNTGELFF,TGCGCCAGCAGCTTGAGCGGAGGGAACACCGGGGAGCTGTTTTTT
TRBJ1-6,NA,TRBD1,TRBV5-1,CASSLEDRTSNSPLHF,TGCGCCAGCAGCTTGGAGGACAGGACATCGAATTCACCCCTCCACTTT
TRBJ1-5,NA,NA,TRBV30,CAWSPAQGRQPQHF,TGTGCCTGGAGTCCCGCCCAGGGGCGTCAGCCCCAGCATTTT
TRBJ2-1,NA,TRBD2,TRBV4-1,CASSQVASGAYNEQFF,TGCGCCAGCAGCCAAGTAGCTAGCGGGGCCTACAATGAGCAGTTCTTC
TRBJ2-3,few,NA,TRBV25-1,CASSESGRTDTQYF,TGTGCCAGCAGTGAGTCAGGCCGCACAGATACGCAGTATTTT
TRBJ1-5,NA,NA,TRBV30,CAWSAPNQPQHF,TGTGCCTGGAGTGCCCCGAATCAGCCCCAGCATTTT
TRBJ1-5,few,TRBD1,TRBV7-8,CASSSLGQGNSQPQHF,TGTGCCAGCAGCAGCCTGGGACAGGGAAACTCGCAGCCCCAGCATTTT